This record looks at one T cell receptor beta chain sequence and its context. Its target is not known. This record belongs to a study of cytomegalovirus exposure and HLA in healthy donors. Study-wide results and limits: While the bulk of TCR sequences proved rare, some public TCRs turned up in many donors. Most TCR beta V segments were productive about 87% or about 30% of the time in an earlier analysis.

In the PCR, 60 Vbeta and 13 Jbeta primers were used. Clones were sequenced by immunoSEQ multiplex PCR, and TCRdb holds only the in-frame ones, with some missing. The sample includes 90,000 to 150,000 clones, under 90% seen only once; the top ten take 2% to 2.5%. The CDR3 runs 16 residues. V lost 5 bases and J lost 4, with 15 bases in between. Germline V gives CDR1 SEHNR, CDR2 FQNEAQ (reference sequence). The TCR sequence derives from a woman between 35 and 50 years old in good health and CMV-seronegative. Sample: PBMCs. This sequence joins TRBV7-9 and TRBJ1-6; possible D gene TRBD1, 6 bases. The CDR3 DNA follows: TGTGCCAGCAGCGACCGGGGGGGCGGTTATAATTCACCCCTCCACTTT. Protein: CASSDRGGGYNSPLHF.